One and the same sample provided the 30 T cell receptor beta chains below, sequenced in a study of neurological immune-mediated disorders. Each CDR3 protein is one row after TCRdb ran MiXCR on the 5' RACE reads. The sample lists 110,000 or so distinct CDR3 sequences, 3% to 3.5% occurring once. Sequencing was performed on PBMCs. The receptors shown here come from a woman in her 30s with multiple sclerosis.

The chain links TRBV5-1 to TRBJ2-2, with 9 bases lining up with TRBD1. This CDR3 has 18 residues. Germline trimming cut 4 bases from V and 5 bases from J; bases unmatched to any gene: 15. Germline V lookup: CDR1 SGHRS, CDR2 YFSETQ. Written as DNA, the CDR3 is TGCGCCAGCAGCCTTCGTCCCGGGACAGGGCCGAGAACCGGGGAGCTGTTTTTT. This encodes CASSLRPGTGPRTGELFF. The variable domain in full, with the rest retrieved from reference TRBV5-1 and TRBJ2-2, is KAGVTQTPRYLIKTRGQQVTLSCSPISGHRSVSWYQQTPGQGLQFLFEYFSETQRNKGNFPGRFSGRQFSNSRSEMNVSTLELGDSALYLCASSLRPGTGPRTGELFFGEGSRLTVL.

In this sample, this clonotype turned up many times. The chain employs TRBV5-1 and TRBJ2-5, with D maybe TRBD1 (6 bases). The V end was cut by 2 bases, the J end by 2 bases, with 10 bases between. CDR1 and CDR2 (germline): SGHRS, YFSETQ. This CDR3 spans 14 amino acids. CDR3 amino acids: CASSFQGSQETQYF. DNA for the CDR3: TGCGCCAGCAGCTTCCAGGGGTCTCAAGAGACCCAGTACTTC.

This clonotype was recorded many times. The J gene is TRBJ2-1, the V gene TRBV20-1, with TRBD2 identical over 11 bases. This CDR3 comprises 13 residues. Germline CDR1 and CDR2: DFQATT and SNEGSKA (reference sequence). With 1 base clipped from V and 9 bases from J, the junction kept 2 bases outside the gene matches. CDR3 sequence reads: CSARVAGGGEQFF. For the CDR3, the DNA is TGCAGTGCTAGAGTAGCGGGAGGGGGTGAGCAGTTCTTC.

As concerns this clonotype: One base away lies a much larger clone, so this may be a sequencing read error. V gene TRBV12-3 or TRBV12-4 combines with J gene TRBJ2-7; TRBD1 matches 7 bases. V lost 3 bases to trimming and J lost 5 bases; unmatched junction nucleotides: 10. The CDR3 is 15 amino acids. The CDR3, as DNA: TGTGCCAGCAGTTTTGACACCAAGGGGGCCCACGAGCAGTACTTC. This translates into CASSFDTKGAHEQYF.

This clonotype appeared many times. The rearrangement links TRBV5-1 to TRBJ2-7; either TRBD1 or TRBD2 may fit D (6 bases each). The CDR3 contains 16 residues. The V gene lost 0 bases and the J gene lost 3 bases, with 16 bases spanning the gap. Germline V CDR1 and CDR2: SGHRS, YFSETQ. CDR3 DNA sequence: TGCGCCAGCAGCTTGGGGCGGGGACACTCGAACTACGAGCAGTACTTC. Translated, it gives CASSLGRGHSNYEQYF.

This clonotype was found many times. The chain combines TRBV7-9 with TRBJ1-4; 8 bases line up with TRBD1. CDR1 is SEHNR and CDR2 is FQNEAQ in the germline V gene (reference sequence). This CDR3 has 15 amino acids. V gave up 4 bases and J gave up 4 bases; unmatched junction bases: 5. The CDR3 DNA reads TGTGCCAGCAGCTCCGACAGGGGAGATAATGAAAAACTGTTTTTT. Translating it yields CASSSDRGDNEKLFF.

At least ten counts were recorded for this clonotype. The rearrangement links TRBV5-1 to TRBJ2-7; 7 bases are shared with TRBD1. CDR1 is SGHRS, CDR2 YFSETQ, per germline. After removal of 5 bases from V and 3 bases from J, the junction contained 5 bases not matched to a gene. CDR3 length: 13 amino acids. The CDR3 DNA reads as TGCGCCAGCAGTTCGGGACAGAACTACGAGCAGTACTTC. Translated: CASSSGQNYEQYF.

This clonotype showed up many times. V gene TRBV11-2 combines with J gene TRBJ2-1, with D tentatively TRBD2 (6 bases). Germline CDR1 and CDR2: SGHAT and FQNNGV. The CDR3 is 15 amino acids. Trimming removed 5 bases at V and 3 bases at J, with 14 bases between. For the CDR3, the DNA is TGTGCCAGCAGCACACAACCCGGGGGCTACAATGAGCAGTTCTTC. Translation gives CASSTQPGGYNEQFF.

This clonotype was seen ten or more times. The V gene is TRBV7-2, the J gene TRBJ2-3; D uncertain. With 5 bases removed from V and 2 bases from J, the gap between germline ends came to 11 bases. Germline CDR1 is SGHTA and CDR2 is FQGNSA. CDR3 length equals 14 residues. CDR3 in DNA: TGTGCCAGCAGCCGAGCCCAGCCCACAGATACGCAGTATTTT. Its protein is CASSRAQPTDTQYF.

This clonotype showed up many times. The CDR3 region is CSVDGGTGDGTEAFF. The CDR3 coding sequence is TGCAGCGTTGATGGTGGGACAGGGGATGGGACTGAAGCTTTCTTT. The chain couples TRBV29-1 to TRBJ1-1, with TRBD1 identical over 10 bases. The CDR3 has 15 residues. V lost 3 bases, J lost 5 bases, and 9 bases stayed unmatched. CDR1 is SQVTM and CDR2 is ANQGSEA in the germline V gene.

This clonotype was observed at least ten times. The chain is built from TRBV20-1 and TRBJ1-6; 7 nucleotides match TRBD1. The junction had 8 bases not matched to a gene; V was cut back by 6 bases and J by 6 bases. Germline V CDR1 and CDR2: DFQATT, SNEGSKA (reference sequence). This CDR3 has 14 residues. The CDR3 sequence: CSAAGGRSNSPLHF. The CDR3 DNA reads TGCAGTGCGGCAGGGGGGAGAAGTAATTCACCCCTCCACTTT.

This clonotype was found many times. The chain is built from TRBV5-1 and TRBJ2-3, with D uncertain. This CDR3 comprises 13 residues. Germline V gives CDR1 SGHRS, CDR2 YFSETQ. V was trimmed by 0 bases and J by 5 bases, leaving 7 bases between them. The CDR3 sequence: CASSLEMGDTQYF. For the CDR3, the DNA is TGCGCCAGCAGCTTGGAGATGGGAGATACGCAGTATTTT.

This clonotype was seen ten or more times. The V and J genes are TRBV20-1 and TRBJ1-6, with 8 bases aligning to TRBD1. V lost 1 base and J lost 4; bases outside the gene matches: 0. This CDR3 is 14 amino acids long. Germline V CDR1 and CDR2: DFQATT, SNEGSKA (reference sequence). CDR3 in amino acids: CSARGTGYNSPLHF. CDR3 nucleotide sequence: TGCAGTGCTAGAGGGACAGGGTATAATTCACCCCTCCACTTT.

Note on this clonotype: The junction departs from the called germline gene at one end, perhaps through a read error. The V gene is TRBV6-6, the J gene TRBJ2-7; perhaps TRBD2 as D (6 bases). The CDR3 is 13 residues long. Looked up from germline, CDR1 is MNHNY and CDR2 is SVGAGI (reference sequence). CDR3 in DNA: TGTGTCAGCGGAGGGGCGGATCCCTACGAGCAGTACTTC. Translated, it gives CVSGGADPYEQYF.

Ten or more counts support this clonotype. The chain is built from TRBV29-1 and TRBJ2-3, with D tentatively TRBD1 or TRBD2 (5 bases each). V was trimmed by 4 bases and J by 1 base, leaving 6 bases between them. The germline V gene encodes CDR1 SQVTM and CDR2 ANQGSEA. The CDR3 length is 12 residues. The CDR3 region has the DNA TGCAGCGTTGCGGGGCGCACAGATACGCAGTATTTT. Translation: CSVAGRTDTQYF.

This clonotype showed up many times. The V gene is TRBV20-1, the J gene TRBJ2-5; possibly TRBD2 for D (6 bases). V was shortened by 0 bases and J by 4 bases, with 21 bases between the two germline ends. The CDR3 is 17 amino acids. Per germline, CDR1 DFQATT and CDR2 SNEGSKA (reference sequence). CDR3 nucleotide sequence: TGCAGTGCTAGAGATTTCTCGGGAGTCGTTTACGTAGAGACCCAGTACTTC. Translating it yields CSARDFSGVVYVETQYF.

V gene TRBV10-1 combines with J gene TRBJ1-6; D is ambiguous. The germline gives CDR1 WNHNN, CDR2 SYGVQD (reference sequence). This CDR3 region has 12 residues. V was clipped by 0 bases and J by 10 bases, with 4 bases between them. Here the CDR3 reads CASSESGSPLHF. CDR3 nucleotide sequence: TGCGCCAGCAGTGAGTCCGGGTCACCCCTCCACTTT.

This clonotype was observed at least ten times. This chain connects TRBV7-8 to TRBJ2-5, with D hard to call. V shed 5 bases and J shed 5 bases, with 15 bases lying between them. CDR1 is SGHVS, CDR2 FQNEAQ, per germline. This CDR3 is built from 14 residues. This CDR3 reads CASSARHVGETQYF. CDR3 coding DNA: TGTGCCAGCAGCGCAAGACACGTCGGGGAGACCCAGTACTTC.

The chain combines TRBV19 with TRBJ1-2, with D possibly matching TRBD1 (6 bases). The V gene lost 6 bases and the J gene lost 1 base, with 9 bases spanning the gap. CDR1 is LNHDA, CDR2 SQIVND, per germline (reference sequence). This CDR3 has 13 residues. CDR3 residues: CASREQGNYGYTF. CDR3 bases: TGTGCCAGTAGGGAACAGGGTAACTATGGCTACACCTTC.

As for this clonotype: A much larger clone lies a single base off, so this may be a read error. The rearrangement uses TRBV3-1 and TRBJ2-7, with D possibly TRBD2 on 5 matching bases. Germline V CDR1 and CDR2: LGHDT, YNNKEL (reference sequence). Deletions cut 4 bases from V and 6 bases from J, with 19 bases between. The CDR3 length is 15 residues. The CDR3 sequence: CASSPRGKRTGEQYF. In DNA, the CDR3 is TGTGCCAGCAGCCCTCGGGGAAAGAGAACCGGCGAGCAGTACTTC.

This clonotype was seen ten or more times. The chain couples TRBV20-1 to TRBJ2-7, with no clear D. Trimming left V 3 bases short and J 0 bases short, with 12 bases between. The germline V gene encodes CDR1 DFQATT and CDR2 SNEGSKA (reference sequence). The CDR3 loop spans 14 amino acids. The CDR3 loop reads CSASDRSSSYEQYF. The CDR3 nucleotides read TGCAGTGCTAGCGACCGGTCCTCCTCCTACGAGCAGTACTTC.

This clonotype was observed many times. V and J are TRBV7-9 and TRBJ2-7; TRBD1 is a possible D gene (6 bases). CDR3 length: 13 amino acids. Germline V lookup: CDR1 SEHNR, CDR2 FQNEAQ (reference sequence). Trimming left V 4 bases short and J 6 bases short, with 13 bases between. CDR3 nucleotide sequence: TGTGCCAGCAGCTCGCGGACAGCAGCCGAGCAGTACTTC. Protein product: CASSSRTAAEQYF.

In its sample, this clonotype was seen many times. V gene TRBV20-1 combines with J gene TRBJ1-6; D gene uncertain. Germline V gene data show CDR1 as DFQATT and CDR2 as SNEGSKA (reference sequence). The CDR3 runs to 13 residues. V lost 6 bases, J lost 8 bases, and 14 bases lay in between. This CDR3 is CSAGAGWDSPLHF. CDR3 in DNA: TGCAGTGCCGGCGCAGGTTGGGATTCACCCCTCCACTTT.

This clonotype appeared many times. The chain couples TRBV27 to TRBJ2-2; tentatively, D is TRBD2 (6 bases). Germline loops: CDR1 MNHEY, CDR2 SMNVEV (reference sequence). This CDR3 has 14 amino acids. The V end lost 6 bases, the J end lost 0 bases, and 8 bases lay between the germline ends. CDR3 protein: CASRGLTNTGELFF. CDR3 nucleotides: TGTGCCAGCAGGGGACTGACGAACACCGGGGAGCTGTTTTTT.

CDR3 amino acids: CAWSNGLIHF. In DNA, the CDR3 is TGTGCCTGGAGTAATGGCCTTATACACTTT. The chain is built from TRBV30 and TRBJ1-6, with D uncertain. V lost 2 bases and J lost 19, with 12 bases in between. The CDR3 runs 10 residues. Germline CDR1 reads GTSNPN; CDR2 reads SVGIG (reference sequence).

This clonotype was counted many times. The chain joins TRBV20-1 to TRBJ2-7; a possible D gene is TRBD2 (5 bases). V was cut by 4 bases and J by 5 bases, with 12 bases left in between. Germline-derived CDR1 and CDR2 are DFQATT and SNEGSKA (reference sequence). The CDR3 spans 12 residues. The CDR3 DNA is TGCAGTGCTACAAAGCCCGGGGACGAGCAGTACTTC. This sequence encodes CSATKPGDEQYF.

This clonotype showed up many times. This sequence joins TRBV14 and TRBJ1-4; tentative D call: TRBD1 (5 bases). The CDR3 consists of 15 residues. CDR1 SGHDN and CDR2 FVKESK come from the germline V gene. Trimming left V 1 base short and J 8 bases short, with 14 bases between. CDR3 bases: TGTGCCAGCAGCCAAGGGGGCGGCAGAGACGAAAAACTGTTTTTT. Its translation is CASSQGGGRDEKLFF.

This clonotype came up many times. This chain links TRBV7-9 with TRBJ1-2; unclear D gene. This CDR3 comprises 15 residues. V was clipped by 1 base and J by 0 bases, with 9 bases between them. Germline V gives CDR1 SEHNR, CDR2 FQNEAQ (reference sequence). CDR3 loop: CASSLESGANYGYTF. In DNA form, the CDR3 reads TGTGCCAGCAGCTTAGAATCGGGAGCTAACTATGGCTACACCTTC.

This clonotype showed up many times. The V gene is TRBV7-6, the J gene TRBJ2-7; a possible D gene is TRBD1 (6 bases). Deletions cut 1 base from V and 2 bases from J, with 12 bases between. Germline V gives CDR1 SGHVS, CDR2 FNYEAQ. This CDR3 comprises 15 residues. The CDR3 DNA reads as TGTGCCAGCAGCTTAGGCAGGGACAACACCTACGAGCAGTACTTC. Amino acids: CASSLGRDNTYEQYF.

This clonotype was seen repeatedly, ten times or more. The J gene is TRBJ1-1, the V gene TRBV4-3; weak D call: TRBD1 (6 bases). CDR3 length equals 17 residues. Germline CDR1 LGHNA, CDR2 YSLEER. Trimming stripped 1 base from V and 0 bases from J, with 15 bases between. CDR3 DNA sequence: TGCGCCAGCAGCCAAGTGGCAGGGGCTGTGATGAACACTGAAGCTTTCTTT. Protein sequence: CASSQVAGAVMNTEAFF.